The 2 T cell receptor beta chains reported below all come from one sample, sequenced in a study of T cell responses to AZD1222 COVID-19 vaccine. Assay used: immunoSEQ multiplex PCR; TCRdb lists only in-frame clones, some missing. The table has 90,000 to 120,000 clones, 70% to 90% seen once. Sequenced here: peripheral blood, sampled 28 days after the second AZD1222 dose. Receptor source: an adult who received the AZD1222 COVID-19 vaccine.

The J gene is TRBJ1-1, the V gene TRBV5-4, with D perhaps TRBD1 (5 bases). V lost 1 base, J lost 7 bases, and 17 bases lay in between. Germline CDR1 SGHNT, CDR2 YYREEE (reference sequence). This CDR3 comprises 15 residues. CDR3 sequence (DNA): TGTGCCAGCAGCTTGACGGGTGGGACGAAGGATGAAGCTTTCTTT. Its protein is CASSLTGGTKDEAFF.

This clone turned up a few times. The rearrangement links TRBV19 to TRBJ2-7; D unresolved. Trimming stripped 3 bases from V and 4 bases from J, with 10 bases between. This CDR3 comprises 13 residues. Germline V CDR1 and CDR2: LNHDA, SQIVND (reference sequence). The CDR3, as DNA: TGTGCCAGTAGTATCTCCAATGCTTACGAGCAGTACTTC. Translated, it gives CASSISNAYEQYF.